The 21 T cell receptor beta chains given below trace back to one sample, sequenced in a study of early stage breast cancer tumors. This table comes from immunoSEQ multiplex PCR, and its TCRdb copy is limited to in-frame clones, with some not included. In the table there are some 30,000 clones, roughly 86% of which are singletons. Sequenced sample: blood. The receptors here all came from a person aged 45 to 60 with breast cancer.

The CDR3 sequence: CASSLDNEQFF. In nucleotides, the CDR3 is TGTGCCAGCAGCTTGGACAATGAGCAGTTCTTC. The chain is built from TRBV7-8 and TRBJ2-1; D uncertain. The V gene's germline CDR1 is SGHVS and CDR2 FQNEAQ. V dropped 3 bases and J dropped 5 bases, with 2 bases sitting between them. The CDR3 is 11 residues long.

J is TRBJ2-1 and V is TRBV5-6, with D maybe TRBD2 (5 bases). Germline CDR1 SGHDT, CDR2 YYEEEE. V was shortened by 4 bases and J by 4 bases, with 27 bases between the two germline ends. The CDR3 sequence is 19 residues long. For the CDR3, the DNA is TGTGCCAGCAGCCCGCCTACGACACTAGAAAGGCTGGGTTACAATGAGCAGTTCTTC. Translated, it gives CASSPPTTLERLGYNEQFF.

The chain employs TRBV9 and TRBJ2-7, with TRBD1 identical over 8 bases. The germline V gene encodes CDR1 SGDLS and CDR2 YYNGEE. The CDR3 is 13 residues long. The V gene end was trimmed by 4 bases and the J gene end by 6 bases; junction bases not matched to a gene: 6. This CDR3 reads CASSHPTGGEQYF. DNA of the CDR3: TGTGCCAGCAGCCACCCTACAGGGGGCGAGCAGTACTTC. Supplemented by reference TRBV9 and TRBJ2-7, the full variable domain reads DSGVTQTPKHLITATGQRVTLRCSPRSGDLSVYWYQQSLDQGLQFLIQYYNGEERAKGNILERFSAQQFPDLHSELNLSSLELGDSALYFCASSHPTGGEQYFGPGTRLTVT.

V gene TRBV5-4 combines with J gene TRBJ1-4; 9 nucleotides align to TRBD1. Germline V gene data show CDR1 as SGHNT and CDR2 as YYREEE (reference sequence). J was trimmed by 7 bases and V by 3 bases; bases with no gene match: 7. CDR3 size: 15 residues. The CDR3 DNA follows: TGTGCCAGCAGCTCTCCGGGACAGGGACGTGAAAAACTGTTTTTT. Protein sequence: CASSSPGQGREKLFF.

In its sample, this clone was seen once. The gene calls are TRBV4-1 and TRBJ1-3; the D is unclear. Germline V gene data show CDR1 as MGHRA and CDR2 as YSYEKL. The V and J ends lost 0 bases and 7 bases respectively, with 13 bases between them. This CDR3 spans 15 amino acids. The CDR3 region is CASSQDPAGRNTIYF. The DNA of the CDR3 is TGCGCCAGCAGCCAAGACCCGGCAGGACGTAACACCATATATTTT.

The chain joins TRBV5-4 to TRBJ2-5; 15 bases map to TRBD2. The V gene end was trimmed by 4 bases and the J gene end by 5 bases; junction bases not matched to a gene: 12. The CDR3 runs to 18 residues. Germline CDR1 and CDR2: SGHNT and YYREEE (reference sequence). The CDR3 spells CASSPDLGLAGGGETQYF. The CDR3 DNA reads TGTGCCAGCAGCCCGGACTTGGGACTAGCGGGGGGAGGGGAGACCCAGTACTTC.

This clone was seen more than once but under ten times. V gene TRBV4-1 combines with J gene TRBJ2-1; D ambiguous. Between the trimmed V and J ends, which lost 6 bases and 4 bases, there was a span of 10 bases. Looked up from germline, CDR1 is MGHRA and CDR2 is YSYEKL. The CDR3 runs 13 residues. The CDR3 reads CASSFLSYNEQFF. CDR3 DNA: TGCGCCAGCAGTTTCCTAAGTTACAATGAGCAGTTCTTC.

The CDR3 sequence: CASSFGRVKVYEQYF. The CDR3 region has the DNA TGTGCCAGCAGTTTTGGAAGGGTTAAGGTCTACGAGCAGTACTTC. The chain has TRBV28 and TRBJ2-7; D uncertain. Trimming left V 3 bases short and J 3 bases short, with 15 bases between. Germline CDR1 MDHEN, CDR2 SYDVKM. The CDR3 spans 15 residues.

This clone was counted once. V gene TRBV11-2 combines with J gene TRBJ1-4; possibly TRBD1 for D (5 bases). CDR3 length equals 17 residues. The germline CDR1 and CDR2 sequences are SGHAT and FQNNGV. V lost 0 bases and J 5 bases, leaving 16 bases between the germline ends. The CDR3 sequence is CASSLDRGAGPNEKLFF. Written as DNA, the CDR3 is TGTGCCAGCAGCTTAGATCGGGGCGCAGGGCCCAATGAAAAACTGTTTTTT. Filled out from reference TRBV11-2 and TRBJ1-4, the complete variable domain reads EAGVAQSPRYKIIEKRQSVAFWCNPISGHATLYWYQQILGQGPKLLIQFQNNGVVDDSQLPKDRFSAERLKGVDSTLKIQPAKLEDSAVYLCASSLDRGAGPNEKLFFGSGTQLSVL.

This clone was seen once. The identical CDR3 is also encoded by other nucleotide sequences in the sample. The gene calls are TRBV19 and TRBJ1-4; D not certain. Trimming pared 1 base from V and 8 bases from J, leaving 2 bases between. The CDR3 runs 11 residues. Germline CDR1 reads LNHDA; CDR2 reads SQIVND (reference sequence). CDR3 sequence reads: CASSIGEKLFF. CDR3 nucleotide sequence: TGTGCCAGTAGTATAGGGGAAAAACTGTTTTTT.

This clone was recorded only once. The V gene is TRBV29-1, the J gene TRBJ2-3, with D tentatively TRBD1 or TRBD2 (5 bases each). Trimming pared 7 bases from V and 1 base from J, leaving 24 bases between. The CDR3 length is 17 residues. Germline CDR1 SQVTM, CDR2 ANQGSEA. The CDR3 here is CSGRLLGPVLGTDTQYF. CDR3 in DNA: TGCAGCGGGAGGCTGCTGGGACCCGTCCTAGGCACAGATACGCAGTATTTT.

This sequence joins TRBV6-5 and TRBJ2-1; 8 bases are shared with TRBD2. Per germline, CDR1 MNHEY and CDR2 SVGAGI. Trimming cost V 0 bases and J 6 bases; bases outside gene matches: 4. CDR3 length equals 15 residues. The CDR3 DNA sequence: TGTGCCAGCAGTTACTCCGGGACTAGACGCAATGAGCAGTTCTTC. This translates into CASSYSGTRRNEQFF.

The V and J genes are TRBV5-4 and TRBJ2-7; D unclear. CDR1 is SGHNT, CDR2 YYREEE, per germline (reference sequence). The CDR3 is 14 residues long. Trimming cost V 4 bases and J 4 bases, with 15 bases left between them. The CDR3 region has the DNA TGTGCCAGCAGCCCCGAATCACAGAGTTACGAGCAGTACTTC. This sequence encodes CASSPESQSYEQYF.

This chain links TRBV5-4 with TRBJ2-7, with 10 bases identical to TRBD1. This CDR3 is built from 15 residues. Germline CDR1 and CDR2: SGHNT and YYREEE (reference sequence). The junction had 11 bases not matched to a gene; V was cut back by 4 bases and J by 7 bases. In DNA form, the CDR3 reads TGTGCCAGCAGCCTCAAGGGAAGGACAGGGGGGGAGCAGTACTTC. Amino acids: CASSLKGRTGGEQYF.

The rearrangement uses TRBV4-3 and TRBJ2-1, with D perhaps given as TRBD1 or TRBD2 (6 bases each). V was clipped by 0 bases and J by 4 bases, with 16 bases between them. The CDR3 contains 17 residues. CDR1 is LGHNA, CDR2 YSLEER, per germline. CDR3 DNA sequence: TGCGCCAGCAGCCAAGACAGTCCCGGGGGCCTTTACAATGAGCAGTTCTTC. Amino acid sequence: CASSQDSPGGLYNEQFF.

The chain recombines TRBV5-1 with TRBJ2-1, with D hard to call. The germline CDR1 and CDR2 sequences are SGHRS and YFSETQ. CDR3 length: 9 residues. V gave up 1 base and J gave up 13 bases, with 3 bases separating them. In DNA, the CDR3 is TGCGCCAGCAGCTTGTCCCAGTTCTTC. Protein sequence: CASSLSQFF.

The chain recombines TRBV19 with TRBJ1-2; the match to TRBD1 covers 7 bases. CDR1 and CDR2 (germline): LNHDA, SQIVND (reference sequence). The J segment lost 8 bases and the V segment lost 6 bases, leaving 12 bases of the junction unmatched. This CDR3 is built from 14 residues. The CDR3 nucleotides read TGTGCCAGTAGCTTCCTGCCGACAGGGCGAGGCTACACCTTC. Amino acids: CASSFLPTGRGYTF. The full variable domain, completed using reference TRBV19 and TRBJ1-2, is DGGITQSPKYLFRKEGQNVTLSCEQNLNHDAMYWYRQDPGQGLRLIYYSQIVNDFQKGDIAEGYSVSREKKESFPLTVTSAQKNPTAFYLCASSFLPTGRGYTFGSGTRLTVV.

The J gene is TRBJ1-3, the V gene TRBV16; unclear D gene. V was cut by 0 bases and J by 0 bases, with 9 bases left in between. Per germline, CDR1 KGHSY and CDR2 FQNENV. The CDR3 has 16 amino acids. The CDR3 DNA reads as TGTGCCAGCAGCCAATCGAAGGCCTTCTCTGGAAACACCATATATTTT. It encodes CASSQSKAFSGNTIYF.

The chain joins TRBV4-1 to TRBJ1-5, with 8 bases identical to TRBD1. The CDR3 is made up of 16 amino acids. With 3 bases clipped from V and 7 bases from J, the junction kept 11 bases outside the gene matches. Germline values: CDR1 MGHRA, CDR2 YSYEKL. CDR3 in amino acids: CASSQYWTGSGQPQHF. The CDR3 region has the DNA TGCGCCAGCAGCCAGTACTGGACAGGGAGTGGCCAGCCCCAGCATTTT.

V and J are TRBV7-7 and TRBJ2-1; 7 nucleotides match TRBD2. Trimming cost V 1 base and J 4 bases; bases outside gene matches: 4. This CDR3 has 15 amino acids. Germline V gives CDR1 SSHAT, CDR2 FNYEAQ (reference sequence). As DNA, the CDR3 is TGTGCCAGCAGCTTAGGCGGGAGCAATTACAATGAGCAGTTCTTC. It codes for CASSLGGSNYNEQFF.

The chain combines TRBV19 with TRBJ1-2; D not certain. The CDR3 contains 14 residues. Germline CDR1 reads LNHDA; CDR2 reads SQIVND (reference sequence). V was shortened by 3 bases and J by 7 bases, with 15 bases between the two germline ends. Written as DNA, the CDR3 is TGTGCCAGTAGTATTGGGTCGGGGTCCGGTGGCTACACCTTC. It codes for CASSIGSGSGGYTF.